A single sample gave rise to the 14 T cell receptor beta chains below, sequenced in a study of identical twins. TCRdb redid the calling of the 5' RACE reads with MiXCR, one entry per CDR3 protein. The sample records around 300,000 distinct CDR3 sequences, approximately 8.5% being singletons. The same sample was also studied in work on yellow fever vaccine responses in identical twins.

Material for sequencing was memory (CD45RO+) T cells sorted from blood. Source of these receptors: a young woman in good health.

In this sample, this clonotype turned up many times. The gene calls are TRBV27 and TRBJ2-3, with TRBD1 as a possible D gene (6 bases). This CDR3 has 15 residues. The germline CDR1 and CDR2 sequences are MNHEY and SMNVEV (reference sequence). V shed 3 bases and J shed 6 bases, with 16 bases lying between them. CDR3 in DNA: TGTGCCAGCAGTTTCCTCCCCAGGGGCGCGGATACGCAGTATTTT. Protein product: CASSFLPRGADTQYF.

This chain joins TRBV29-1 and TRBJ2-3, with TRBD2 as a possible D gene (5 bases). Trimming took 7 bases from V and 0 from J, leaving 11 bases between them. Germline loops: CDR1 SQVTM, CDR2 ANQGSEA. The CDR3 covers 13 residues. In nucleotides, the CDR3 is TGCAGCGCCTGGACGGGGAGCACAGATACGCAGTATTTT. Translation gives CSAWTGSTDTQYF.

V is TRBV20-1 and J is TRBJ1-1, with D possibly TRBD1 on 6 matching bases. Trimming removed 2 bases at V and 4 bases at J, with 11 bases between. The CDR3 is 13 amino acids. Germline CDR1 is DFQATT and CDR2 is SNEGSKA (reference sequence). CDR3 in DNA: TGCAGTGCTAGACACAGGGTGATCACTGAAGCTTTCTTT. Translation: CSARHRVITEAFF.

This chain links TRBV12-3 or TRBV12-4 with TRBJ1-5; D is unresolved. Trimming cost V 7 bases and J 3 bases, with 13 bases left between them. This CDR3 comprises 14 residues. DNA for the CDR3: TGTGCCAGCACCCGAGCCGGTTCCAATCAGCCCCAGCATTTT. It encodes CASTRAGSNQPQHF.

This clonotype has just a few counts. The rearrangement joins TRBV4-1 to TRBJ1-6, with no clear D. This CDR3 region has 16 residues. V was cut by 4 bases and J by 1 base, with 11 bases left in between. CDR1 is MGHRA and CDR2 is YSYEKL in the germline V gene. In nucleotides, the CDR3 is TGCGCCAGCAGCCCCGGGGTAGTGTCCTATAATTCACCCCTCCACTTT. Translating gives CASSPGVVSYNSPLHF.

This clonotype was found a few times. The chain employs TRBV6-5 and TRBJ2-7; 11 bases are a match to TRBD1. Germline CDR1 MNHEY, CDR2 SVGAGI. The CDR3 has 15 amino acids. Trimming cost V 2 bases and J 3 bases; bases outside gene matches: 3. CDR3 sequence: CASSYGGQGVYEQYF. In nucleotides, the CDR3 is TGTGCCAGCAGTTACGGGGGACAGGGGGTCTACGAGCAGTACTTC.

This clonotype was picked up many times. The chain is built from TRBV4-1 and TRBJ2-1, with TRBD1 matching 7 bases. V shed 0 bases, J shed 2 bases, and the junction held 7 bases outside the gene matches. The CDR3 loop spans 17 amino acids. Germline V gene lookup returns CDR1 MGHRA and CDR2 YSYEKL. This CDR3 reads CASSQDGRGGAYNEQFF. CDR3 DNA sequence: TGCGCCAGCAGCCAAGATGGACGAGGGGGCGCCTACAATGAGCAGTTCTTC.

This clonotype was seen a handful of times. The CDR3, as DNA: TGTGCCAGCAGCGCCGGGTCTTACACCGGGGAGCTGTTTTTT. Protein: CASSAGSYTGELFF. The chain is built from TRBV2 and TRBJ2-2; no reliable D call. The CDR3 spans 14 residues. The V end lost 6 bases, the J end lost 3 bases, and 11 bases lay between the germline ends. Germline values: CDR1 SNHLY, CDR2 FYNNEI.

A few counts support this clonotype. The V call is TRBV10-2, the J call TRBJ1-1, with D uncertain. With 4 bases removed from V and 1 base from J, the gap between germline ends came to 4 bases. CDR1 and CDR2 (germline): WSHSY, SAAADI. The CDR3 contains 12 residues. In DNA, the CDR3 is TGCGCCAGCAGTGGGACGAACACTGAAGCTTTCTTT. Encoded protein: CASSGTNTEAFF.

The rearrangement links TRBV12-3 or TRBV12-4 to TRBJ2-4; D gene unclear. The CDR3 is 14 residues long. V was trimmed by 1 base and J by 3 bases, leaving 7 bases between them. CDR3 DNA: TGTGCCAGCAGTTTAGATCTCGTCAAAAACATTCAGTACTTC. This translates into CASSLDLVKNIQYF.

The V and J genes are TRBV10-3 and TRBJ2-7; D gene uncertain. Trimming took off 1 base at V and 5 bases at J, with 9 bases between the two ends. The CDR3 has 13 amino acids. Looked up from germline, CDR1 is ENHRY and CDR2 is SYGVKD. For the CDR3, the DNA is TGTGCCATCAGTGAGTATAATTCCAACGAGCAGTACTTC. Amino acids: CAISEYNSNEQYF.

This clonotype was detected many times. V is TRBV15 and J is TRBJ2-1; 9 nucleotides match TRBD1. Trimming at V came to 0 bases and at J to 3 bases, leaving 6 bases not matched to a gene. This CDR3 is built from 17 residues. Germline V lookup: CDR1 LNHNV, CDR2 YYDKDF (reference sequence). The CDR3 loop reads CATSRDKGQGNYNEQFF. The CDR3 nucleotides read TGTGCCACCAGCAGAGATAAAGGACAGGGGAACTACAATGAGCAGTTCTTC.

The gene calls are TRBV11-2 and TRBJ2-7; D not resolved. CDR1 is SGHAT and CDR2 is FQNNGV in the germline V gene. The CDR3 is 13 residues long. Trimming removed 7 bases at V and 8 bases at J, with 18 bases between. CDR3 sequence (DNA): TGTGCCAGCACCAATTTGGGGATTACGCAGCAGTACTTC. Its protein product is CASTNLGITQQYF.

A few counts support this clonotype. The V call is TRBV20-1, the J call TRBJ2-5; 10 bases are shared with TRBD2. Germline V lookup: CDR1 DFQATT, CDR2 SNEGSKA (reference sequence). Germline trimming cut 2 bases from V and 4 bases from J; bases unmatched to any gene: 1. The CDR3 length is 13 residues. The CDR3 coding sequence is TGCAGTGCTAGACTAGCGGGAGTAGAGACCCAGTACTTC. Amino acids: CSARLAGVETQYF.